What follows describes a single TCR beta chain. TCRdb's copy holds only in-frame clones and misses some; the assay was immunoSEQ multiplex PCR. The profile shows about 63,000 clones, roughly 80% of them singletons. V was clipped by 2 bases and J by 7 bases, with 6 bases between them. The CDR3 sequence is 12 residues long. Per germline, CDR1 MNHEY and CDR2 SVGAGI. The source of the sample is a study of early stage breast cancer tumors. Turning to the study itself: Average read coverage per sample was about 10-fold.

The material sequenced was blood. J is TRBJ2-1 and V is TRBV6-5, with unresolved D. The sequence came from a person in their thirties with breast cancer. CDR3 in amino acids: CASSYVTNEQFF. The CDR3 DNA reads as TGTGCCAGCAGTTACGTGACTAATGAGCAGTTCTTC.